This entry features one T cell receptor beta chain sequence. Its antigen is undetermined. Deletions cut 2 bases from V and 6 bases from J, with 11 bases between. This CDR3 comprises 13 residues. Germline V gives CDR1 LNHDA, CDR2 SQIVND (reference sequence). In making diagnoses, clinical symptoms, serum thyroxine and TRAb, thyroid ultrasound and orbital computed tomography were all used. A roughly 10 ml volume of fresh peripheral blood provided the PBMCs. Using RNA transcripts as the source, TCR beta CDR3 regions were amplified. The primer set for the first-round RT-PCR of the TCR CDR3 was HTBI. TCRdb fed the multiplex PCR reads into MiXCR, producing one record per CDR3 protein. In the table there are hundreds of thousands of distinct CDR3 sequences, roughly 15% of which are singletons. This sample was included in a study of T cells in Graves' hyperthyroidism and ophthalmopathy. For the study at large: The initial diagnosis was the point when peripheral blood was collected, ahead of any treatment.

Whole-study findings and limits: Model predictions of ophthalmopathy came a median around 6.5 months before onset.

The specimen was blood. This TCR came from a woman in her 40s with Graves' ophthalmopathy. The gene calls are TRBV19 and TRBJ2-7, with D unclear. CDR3 loop: CASSINPGFEQYF. The CDR3, as DNA: TGTGCCAGTAGTATAAACCCCGGCTTCGAGCAGTACTTC.